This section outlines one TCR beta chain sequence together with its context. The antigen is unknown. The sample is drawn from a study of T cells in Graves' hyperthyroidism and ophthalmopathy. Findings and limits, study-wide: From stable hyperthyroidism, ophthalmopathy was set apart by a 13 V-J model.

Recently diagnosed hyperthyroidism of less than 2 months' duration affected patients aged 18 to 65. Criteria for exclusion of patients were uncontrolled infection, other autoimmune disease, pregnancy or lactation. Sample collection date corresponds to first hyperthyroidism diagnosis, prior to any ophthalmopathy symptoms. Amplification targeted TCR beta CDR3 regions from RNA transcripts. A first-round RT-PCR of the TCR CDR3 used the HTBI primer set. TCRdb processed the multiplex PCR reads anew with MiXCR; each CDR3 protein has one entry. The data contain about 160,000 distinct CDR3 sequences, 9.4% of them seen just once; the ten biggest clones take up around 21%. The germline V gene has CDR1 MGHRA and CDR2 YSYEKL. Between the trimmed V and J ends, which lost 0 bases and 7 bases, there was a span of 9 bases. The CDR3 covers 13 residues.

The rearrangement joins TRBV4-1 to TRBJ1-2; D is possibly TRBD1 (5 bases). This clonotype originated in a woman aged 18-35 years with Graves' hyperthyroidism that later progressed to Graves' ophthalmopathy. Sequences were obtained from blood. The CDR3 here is CASSQDSGVGYTF. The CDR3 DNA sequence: TGCGCCAGCAGCCAAGATTCGGGGGTTGGCTACACCTTC.